This T cell receptor (beta chain) was obtained from a study of T cell repertoires in cytomegalovirus infection (dated by TCRdb to between 2019 and 2020). Notes on the research overall: Donor HLA type was relevant to the analysis, as public TCR beta signatures indicated carriage of CMV infection together with the matching HLA type.

Paper-wide results and their limitations: In both this cohort and an independent roughly 400-donor cohort, the cumulative frequency of public TCR beta family members distinguished carriers of CMV infection plus the relevant HLA type. The ex vivo response was dominated by HLA-C-restricted CMV-specific TCR beta clonotypes, which also provided the single most frequent clonotype in two of eight donors.

For this clonotype: Its antigen target is currently unknown. Per-nucleotide qualities are absent, and no much larger clonotype sits a single base away.

TCRdb shows the sequencer as Illumina HiSeq 1500. In-frame beta chains were kept once TCRdb had trimmed the public reads at Q25 with fastp and called clones with MiXCR. Each CDR3 protein gets just one entry, which takes the most common genes and DNA from the rows behind it. The sample yields 300,000 to 400,000 distinct CDR3 sequences; roughly 20% were counted once. The ten largest make up about 10% of the sample. The CDR3, from cysteine to phenylalanine, totals 11 residues. Only the CDR3 DNA stays, 33 bases, in frame from base 1. CDR1 and CDR2 are read off the germline V gene as MNHEY and SVGEGT. V loses 6 bases of germline sequence and J loses 4 bases, and the interval between the two ends is 7 bases.

The receptor was derived from a human donor in good health (CMV status not recorded). Some clones in this sample may be carry-over from other donors' samples. Recombination connected TRBV6-2 or TRBV6-3 to TRBJ2-7; tentative D gene TRBD1, with 5 bases matching. The sequenced material came from PBMCs. The CDR3 reads as follows: CASSRQYEQYF. The nucleotide sequence reads TGTGCCAGCAGCCGACAGTACGAGCAGTACTTC.